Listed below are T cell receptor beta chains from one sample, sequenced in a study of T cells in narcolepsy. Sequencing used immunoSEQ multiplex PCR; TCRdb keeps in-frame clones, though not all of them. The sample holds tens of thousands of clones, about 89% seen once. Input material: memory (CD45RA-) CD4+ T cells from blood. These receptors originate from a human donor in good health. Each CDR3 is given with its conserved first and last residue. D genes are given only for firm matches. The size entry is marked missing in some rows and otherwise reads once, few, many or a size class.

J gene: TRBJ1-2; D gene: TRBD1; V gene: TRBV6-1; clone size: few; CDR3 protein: CASSEGNRGLDYGYTF; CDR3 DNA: TGTGCCAGCAGTGAGGGAAACAGGGGTCTTGACTATGGCTACACCTTC
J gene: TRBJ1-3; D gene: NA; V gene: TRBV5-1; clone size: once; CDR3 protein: CASSLMAAGVNSGNTIYF; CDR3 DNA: TGCGCCAGCAGCTTGATGGCCGCAGGGGTCAACTCTGGAAACACCATATATTTT
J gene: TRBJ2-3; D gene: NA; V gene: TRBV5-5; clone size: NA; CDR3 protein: CASNTLGRTDTQYF; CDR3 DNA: TGTGCCAGCAACACTCTAGGGAGAACAGATACGCAGTATTTT
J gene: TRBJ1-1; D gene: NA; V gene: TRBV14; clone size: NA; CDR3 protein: CASSQDAGRLWAEAFF; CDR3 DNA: TGTGCCAGCAGCCAAGACGCCGGTAGGCTTTGGGCTGAAGCTTTCTTT
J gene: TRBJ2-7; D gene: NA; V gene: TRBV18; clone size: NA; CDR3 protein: CASSGSGTSYEQYF; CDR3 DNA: TGTGCCAGCTCGGGGAGCGGTACCTCCTACGAGCAGTACTTC
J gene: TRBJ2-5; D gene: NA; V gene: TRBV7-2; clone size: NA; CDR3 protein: CASSLGTATQETQYF; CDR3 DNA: TGTGCCAGCAGCTTAGGGACAGCAACACAAGAGACCCAGTACTTC
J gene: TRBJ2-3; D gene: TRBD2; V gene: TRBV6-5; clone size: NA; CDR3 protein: CASSSSGSPDTQYF; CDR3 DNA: TGTGCCAGCAGTTCTAGCGGGAGTCCAGATACGCAGTATTTT
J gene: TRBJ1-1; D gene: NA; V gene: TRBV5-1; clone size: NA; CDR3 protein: CASSQNPQEMKIAFF; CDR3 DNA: TGCGCCAGCAGCCAGAACCCACAGGAGATGAAGATAGCTTTCTTT
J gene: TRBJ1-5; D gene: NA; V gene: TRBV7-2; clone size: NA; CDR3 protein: CASSSDSNQPQHF; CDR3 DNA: TGTGCCAGCAGCTCCGACAGTAATCAGCCCCAGCATTTT
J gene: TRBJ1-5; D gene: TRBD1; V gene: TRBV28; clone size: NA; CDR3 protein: CASSLATGGRGNQPQHF; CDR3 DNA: TGTGCCAGCAGTTTAGCGACAGGGGGTCGGGGCAATCAGCCCCAGCATTTT
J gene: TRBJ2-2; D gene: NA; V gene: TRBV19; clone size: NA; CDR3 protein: CASNQKGWLARGTGELFF; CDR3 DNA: TGTGCCAGTAATCAGAAAGGTTGGCTAGCGAGGGGGACCGGGGAGCTGTTTTTT
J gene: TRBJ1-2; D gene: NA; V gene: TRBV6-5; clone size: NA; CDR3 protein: CASSFTGTRYGYTF; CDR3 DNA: TGTGCCAGCAGTTTCACCGGGACACGCTATGGCTACACCTTC
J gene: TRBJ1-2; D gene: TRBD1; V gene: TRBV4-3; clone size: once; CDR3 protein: CASSQADRENYGYTF; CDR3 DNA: TGCGCCAGCAGCCAAGCAGACAGGGAAAACTATGGCTACACCTTC
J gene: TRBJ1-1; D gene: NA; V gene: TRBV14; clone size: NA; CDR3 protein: CASSQTQHGTPFF; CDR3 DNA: TGTGCCAGCAGCCAAACCCAACACGGTACTCCCTTCTTT
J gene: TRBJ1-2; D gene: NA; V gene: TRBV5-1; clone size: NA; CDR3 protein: CASRRDGPRYGYTF; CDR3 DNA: TGCGCCAGCAGGCGGGACGGCCCGAGGTATGGCTACACCTTC
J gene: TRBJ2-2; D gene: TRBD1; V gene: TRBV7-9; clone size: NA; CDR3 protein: CASSLGVDRAGGTGELFF; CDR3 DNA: TGTGCCAGCAGCTTAGGGGTGGACAGGGCAGGCGGCACCGGGGAGCTGTTTTTT
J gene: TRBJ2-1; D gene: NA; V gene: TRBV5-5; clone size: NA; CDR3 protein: CASSLKDNEQFF; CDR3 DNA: TGTGCCAGCAGCTTGAAAGACAATGAGCAGTTCTTC
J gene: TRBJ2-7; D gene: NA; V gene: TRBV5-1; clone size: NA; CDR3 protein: CASSPLGATYEQYF; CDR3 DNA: TGCGCCAGCAGCCCCTTAGGGGCAACTTACGAGCAGTACTTC
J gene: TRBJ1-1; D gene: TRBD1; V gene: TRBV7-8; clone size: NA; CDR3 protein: CASSGRTGMGTEAFF; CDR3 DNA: TGTGCCAGCAGCGGAAGGACAGGGATGGGAACTGAAGCTTTCTTT
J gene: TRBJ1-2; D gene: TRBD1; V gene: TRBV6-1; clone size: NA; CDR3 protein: CASSPMTGTGSGYTF; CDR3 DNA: TGTGCCAGCAGCCCAATGACCGGGACAGGGAGTGGCTACACCTTC
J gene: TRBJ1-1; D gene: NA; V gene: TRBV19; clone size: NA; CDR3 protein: CASKLDSPNTEAFF; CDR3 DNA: TGTGCCAGTAAATTGGACTCCCCGAACACTGAAGCTTTCTTT
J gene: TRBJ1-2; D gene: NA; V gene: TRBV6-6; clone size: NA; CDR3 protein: CASSYAQVLNYGYTF; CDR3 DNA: TGTGCCAGCAGTTACGCACAAGTCCTTAACTATGGCTACACCTTC
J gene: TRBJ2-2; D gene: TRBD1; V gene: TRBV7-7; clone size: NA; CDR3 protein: CASSLGTGNTGELFF; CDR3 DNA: TGTGCCAGCAGCTTAGGGACAGGGAACACCGGGGAGCTGTTTTTT
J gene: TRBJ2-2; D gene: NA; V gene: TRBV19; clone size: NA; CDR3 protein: CASSMGGFPYTGELFF; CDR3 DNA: TGTGCCAGTAGTATGGGTGGGTTCCCCTACACCGGGGAGCTGTTTTTT
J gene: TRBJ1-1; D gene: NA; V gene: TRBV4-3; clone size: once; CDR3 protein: CASSQEVRGNTEAFF; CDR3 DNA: TGCGCCAGCAGCCAAGAGGTTCGGGGGAACACTGAAGCTTTCTTT
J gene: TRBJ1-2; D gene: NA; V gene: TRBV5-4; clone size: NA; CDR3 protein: CASSLAGVRGGYTF; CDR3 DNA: TGTGCCAGCAGCTTGGCCGGAGTTAGGGGTGGCTACACCTTC
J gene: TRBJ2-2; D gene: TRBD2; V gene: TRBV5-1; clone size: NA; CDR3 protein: CASSLAGASTGELFF; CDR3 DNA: TGCGCCAGCAGCTTAGCGGGGGCGAGCACCGGGGAGCTGTTTTTT
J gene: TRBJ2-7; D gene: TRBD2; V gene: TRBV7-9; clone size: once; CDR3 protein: CASSDRTSGGQYF; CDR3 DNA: TGTGCCAGCAGCGACCGGACTAGCGGGGGGCAGTACTTC
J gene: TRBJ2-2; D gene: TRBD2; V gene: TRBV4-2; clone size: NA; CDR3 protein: CASSQDLRAGGDTGELFF; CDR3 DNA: TGTGCCAGCAGCCAAGATCTTCGGGCGGGGGGCGACACCGGGGAGCTGTTTTTT
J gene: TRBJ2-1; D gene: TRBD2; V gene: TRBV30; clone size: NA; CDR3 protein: CAWSKTGGYNEQFF; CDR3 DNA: TGTGCCTGGAGTAAGACGGGAGGGTACAATGAGCAGTTCTTC
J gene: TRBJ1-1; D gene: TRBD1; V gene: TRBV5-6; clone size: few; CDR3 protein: CASRIQGADTEAFF; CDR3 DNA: TGTGCCAGCAGAATACAGGGGGCGGACACTGAAGCTTTCTTT
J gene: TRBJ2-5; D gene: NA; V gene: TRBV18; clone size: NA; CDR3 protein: CASSSTTAETQYF; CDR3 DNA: TGTGCCAGCTCATCCACTACGGCGGAGACCCAGTACTTC
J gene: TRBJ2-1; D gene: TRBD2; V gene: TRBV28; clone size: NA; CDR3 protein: CASRTLAGAYNEQFF; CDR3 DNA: TGTGCCAGCAGAACACTAGCGGGAGCCTACAATGAGCAGTTCTTC
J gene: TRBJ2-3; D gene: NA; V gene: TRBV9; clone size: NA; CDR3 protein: CASSLSALGTDTQYF; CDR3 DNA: TGTGCCAGCAGCCTTAGCGCCCTCGGCACAGATACGCAGTATTTT
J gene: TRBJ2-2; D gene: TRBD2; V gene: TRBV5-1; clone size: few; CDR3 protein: CASSSGLAGGPGTGELFF; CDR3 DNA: TGCGCCAGCAGCTCCGGACTAGCGGGAGGGCCGGGCACCGGGGAGCTGTTTTTT